This T cell receptor beta chain derives from a study of monozygotic twins with inflammatory bowel disease. The CDR3 loop spans 14 amino acids. Germline CDR1 reads DFQATT; CDR2 reads SNEGSKA (reference sequence). TCRdb re-called the 5' RACE reads; one entry per CDR3 protein, DNA not given. This table holds 300,000 to 350,000 distinct CDR3 sequences. The sequenced sample was blood. The sequence derives from a human donor with ulcerative colitis or Crohn's disease, or a healthy co-twin of an affected twin (not recorded which). The genes are TRBV20-1 and TRBJ2-5; without DNA, the TCRdb call of TRBD1 cannot be checked. CDR3 loop: CSAPLMGYQETQYF.